What follows is one TCR beta chain and its context. What it binds is unknown. These data belong to a study of graft-versus-host responses after intestinal transplantation. Study-level information: Recipients were given multivisceral, liver-intestinal, or isolated intestinal transplants. Every transplant recipient was induced with anti-thymocyte globulin, then maintained on tacrolimus and steroids for approximately three years. Findings and limits, study-wide: The recipient marrow held GvH clones, and some of them showed up first in ileum or blood.

The CDR3 contains 16 residues. V lost 0 bases to trimming and J lost 0 bases, with 10 bases between them. The V gene's germline CDR1 is SGHRS and CDR2 YFSETQ. Clones were read by immunoSEQ multiplex PCR, and TCRdb kept only the in-frame ones, dropping some. In the table there are about 88,000 clones, over 90% of which are singletons. This TCR was sampled from a human donor who was the organ donor for an intestinal transplant. The source material was unstimulated CD4+ T cells sorted from spleen or lymph node cells, sampled before transplant. This sequence joins TRBV5-1 and TRBJ2-1; perhaps TRBD1 as D (6 bases). DNA for the CDR3: TGCGCCAGCAGCTTGGAGGGGGTCGGCTCCTACAATGAGCAGTTCTTC. Protein: CASSLEGVGSYNEQFF.